The entry below describes one TCR beta chain. The antigen remains undetermined. Single viable CD3+CD4+CD8-CD45RO+ cells were sorted as the memory CD4+ T cells. The data are from a study of memory CD4+ T cells and cytomegalovirus serostatus. Across the study: This sample comes from healthy Belgian adults, roughly 9 CMV seropositive, 20 to 25 seronegative. Study observations and caveats: Suggested: most of the CMV-linked TCR signature lies in CD4+ memory cells.

Method: immunoSEQ multiplex PCR; TCRdb's copy keeps in-frame clones and lacks some. The sample contains about 56,000 clones, 82% of which appear only once. After removal of 8 bases from V and 3 bases from J, the junction contained 4 bases not matched to a gene. The length of the CDR3 is 13 residues. Germline V gene data show CDR1 as SGHRS and CDR2 as YFSETQ. The sequence derives from an adult in good health and CMV-seronegative. Input material: memory CD4+ T cells from blood. J is TRBJ2-7 and V is TRBV5-1; the match to TRBD1 covers 11 bases. In nucleotides, the CDR3 is TGCGCCAGTCACGGGACAGGGGGCTACGAGCAGTACTTC. Protein product: CASHGTGGYEQYF.